This is a list of T cell receptor beta chains from one sample in a study of response to subunit inactivated influenza vaccine. TCRdb reprocessed the RT-PCR reads via MiXCR and lists one record per CDR3 protein. The profile shows hundreds of thousands of distinct CDR3 sequences, about 18% of them singletons. Sequences were derived from PBMCs from blood, sampled approximately 5 days after vaccination. These receptors all stem from a man between 45 and 60 years old who received an inactivated influenza vaccine. The CDR3 runs from the conserved cysteine through the conserved F or W. A D gene is named only where the DNA matches it firmly. Size tells how often a clone was seen (once, few, many) or the class of an expanded clone, and some rows leave it out.

TRBV12-3/TRBV12-4	few	NA	TRBJ1-3	TGTGCCAACATGGTCAGCTCTGGAAACACCATATATTTT	CANMVSSGNTIYF
TRBV4-3	NA	NA	TRBJ2-1	TGCGCCAGCAGCCAAGAGGAACGGGACGACTCCTACAATGAGCAGTTCTTC	CASSQEERDDSYNEQFF
TRBV20-1	NA	NA	TRBJ1-5	TGCAGTGCTGTACAGGGAGTCGCAAGCCAGCCCCAGCATTTT	CSAVQGVASQPQHF
TRBV5-1	NA	NA	TRBJ2-1	TGCGCCAGCAGTCAGGACTCCCCCGGGAACAATGAGCAGTTCTTC	CASSQDSPGNNEQFF
TRBV5-1	NA	TRBD2	TRBJ2-2	TGCGCCAGCAGCTTACTAGCGGGGGACACCGGGGAGCTGTTTTTT	CASSLLAGDTGELFF
TRBV5-1	many	NA	TRBJ2-1	TGCGCCAGCAGCTTGGATAGTGAGGGGGTTGAGCAGTTCTTC	CASSLDSEGVEQFF
TRBV12-3/TRBV12-4	NA	NA	TRBJ1-1	TGTGCCAGCAGTTTAGTACAGCAGAACACTGAAGCTTTCTTT	CASSLVQQNTEAFF
TRBV20-1	NA	TRBD1	TRBJ1-4	TGCAGTGCCGGACAGGGGGCGCGCGAAAAACTGTTTTTT	CSAGQGAREKLFF
TRBV7-2	few	NA	TRBJ2-1	TGTGCCAGCAGCTTATCTTTGACGGTCAATGAGCAGTTCTTC	CASSLSLTVNEQFF
TRBV7-9	few	NA	TRBJ2-7	TGTGCCAGCAGCGAGACTAGTGTCTCCTACGAGCAGTACTTC	CASSETSVSYEQYF
TRBV12-3/TRBV12-4	NA	TRBD1	TRBJ1-1	TGTGCCAGCAGCGGTGACAGGGCCATGAACACTGAAGCTTTCTTT	CASSGDRAMNTEAFF
TRBV20-1	few	NA	TRBJ2-3	TGCAGTGCTGAGATGCGGAGATCTAGCACAGATACGCAGTATTTT	CSAEMRRSSTDTQYF
TRBV19	NA	TRBD1	TRBJ2-1	TGTGCCAGTACTACAGGGGGCTGGAATGAGCAGTTCTTC	CASTTGGWNEQFF
TRBV29-1	NA	NA	TRBJ1-1	TGCAGCGTTGAATACGAGCCAACTTCTGAAGCTTTCTTT	CSVEYEPTSEAFF
TRBV12-3/TRBV12-4	many	TRBD1	TRBJ1-6	TGTGCCAGCAGCTTGGGAGGACAGGGGGATTCACCCCTCCACTTT	CASSLGGQGDSPLHF
TRBV24-1	NA	TRBD2	TRBJ2-3	TGTGCCACCGGACTAGCGGGGGATAGCACAGATACGCAGTATTTT	CATGLAGDSTDTQYF
TRBV15	few	NA	TRBJ2-7	TGTGCCACCAGCAGAGAGTACTCCGAGACCTACGAGCAGTACTTC	CATSREYSETYEQYF
TRBV20-1	many	NA	TRBJ2-3	TGCAGTGCTAGAGGCGACAGGCCCCCTCCCGGGGATACGCAGTATTTT	CSARGDRPPPGDTQYF
TRBV7-9	many	NA	TRBJ2-7	TGTGCCAGCAGCTTACCCAAGGGGGAATACGAGCAGTACTTC	CASSLPKGEYEQYF
TRBV7-2	few	NA	TRBJ2-7	TGTGCCAGCAGCTCCCAGACAGGATCCTACGAGCAGTACTTC	CASSSQTGSYEQYF
TRBV5-1	many	NA	TRBJ2-7	TGCGCCAGCAGCTCCTCTAGATTCCGCCACGAGCAGTACTTC	CASSSSRFRHEQYF
TRBV29-1	few	NA	TRBJ2-3	TGCAGCTTAACTTTACGCGAGAAAAGCACAGATACGCAGTATTTT	CSLTLREKSTDTQYF
TRBV5-5	NA	NA	TRBJ1-5	TGTGCCAGCAGCTTGTCAACAGATTATCAGCCCCAGCATTTT	CASSLSTDYQPQHF
TRBV5-1	many	NA	TRBJ2-3	TGCGCCAGCAGCTCGTGGGTGGCAGATACGCAGTATTTT	CASSSWVADTQYF
TRBV7-9	many	TRBD2	TRBJ2-7	TGTGCCAGCGGTCGTCGGCGGGAGGGCCGTTACGAGCAGTACTTC	CASGRRREGRYEQYF
TRBV5-1	NA	NA	TRBJ2-1	TGCGCCAGCAGCTTACGACTAGGGTACAATGAGCAGTTCTTC	CASSLRLGYNEQFF
TRBV12-3/TRBV12-4	many	NA	TRBJ1-2	TGTGCCAGCAGTCAGAATTTCTATGGCTACACCTTC	CASSQNFYGYTF
TRBV6-5	few	NA	TRBJ1-6	TGTGCCAGCAGTTACTCTTGGACCCTCAAAAGCTCCTATAATTCACCCCTCCACTTT	CASSYSWTLKSSYNSPLHF
TRBV7-8	NA	NA	TRBJ1-1	TGTGCCAGCAGTACCGGGACTCTAAGGGGCACTGAAGCTTTCTTT	CASSTGTLRGTEAFF
TRBV12-3/TRBV12-4	many	NA	TRBJ2-5	TGTGCCAGCAGGCCGACAGTCCAAGAGACCCAGTACTTC	CASRPTVQETQYF
TRBV6-2/TRBV6-3	NA	TRBD1	TRBJ2-2	TGTGCCAGCAGTTACCTCGGGACAGGAAAGGTCGGGGAGCTGTTTTTT	CASSYLGTGKVGELFF
TRBV2	NA	NA	TRBJ2-2	TGTGCCAGCAGTAGACTGAGGCTTTACGGGGAGCTGTTTTTT	CASSRLRLYGELFF
TRBV5-1	NA	TRBD2	TRBJ2-5	TGCGCCAGCAGTTCAGGGACTAGCGGGGGAATACAAGAGACCCAGTACTTC	CASSSGTSGGIQETQYF
TRBV27	NA	TRBD2	TRBJ2-1	TGTGCCAGCAGTTTACGTCCTCTAGTAGCGGGAGGCTACAATGAGCAGTTCTTC	CASSLRPLVAGGYNEQFF
TRBV7-8	NA	NA	TRBJ2-5	TGTGCCAGCAGCCGAACCTCCCGGCGGGGCACCCAAGAGACCCAGTACTTC	CASSRTSRRGTQETQYF
TRBV6-1	few	NA	TRBJ1-1	TGTGCCAGCAGTGACGGGGGGCCGCCGAACACTGAAGCTTTCTTT	CASSDGGPPNTEAFF
TRBV20-1	NA	TRBD1	TRBJ2-7	TGCAGTGCTAGCCCCCCGGGACAGGGCTACGAGCAGTACTTC	CSASPPGQGYEQYF
TRBV9	NA	NA	TRBJ1-5	TGTGCCAGCAGCGTAGATCCCGACAGCAATCAGCCCCAGCATTTT	CASSVDPDSNQPQHF
TRBV12-3/TRBV12-4	few	NA	TRBJ2-3	TGTGCCAGCAGTTTAGGACTAGGTCAAGATACGCAGTATTTT	CASSLGLGQDTQYF
TRBV15	many	NA	TRBJ2-5	TGTGCCACCAGCAGAGATCCGCAGGGTGGGGAGACCCAGTACTTC	CATSRDPQGGETQYF
TRBV7-8	few	NA	TRBJ2-3	TGTGCCAGCACCGGCAGGGTGCCAGATACGCAGTATTTT	CASTGRVPDTQYF
TRBV11-2	many	TRBD1	TRBJ2-7	TGTGCCAGCAGCTTAGTGGACAGGGTCGAGCAGTACTTC	CASSLVDRVEQYF
TRBV28	few	NA	TRBJ2-3	TGTGCCAGCAGAGGGAAAGGACGTTACATGAGAGATACGCAGTATTTT	CASRGKGRYMRDTQYF